These 25 T cell receptor beta chains originate from one sample sequenced in a study of Ad26.COV2.S vaccination and SARS-CoV-2 variants. The data were produced by immunoSEQ multiplex PCR, yet TCRdb's version contains in-frame clones alone and is incomplete. This sample has around 370,000 clones; 92% occur once, and the top ten carry under 5%. The sample here was peripheral blood, taken after recovery from COVID-19. The origin of the receptors is a human donor who had recovered from COVID-19.

This sequence joins TRBV9 and TRBJ2-1, with 7 bases aligning to TRBD2. Germline CDR1 is SGDLS and CDR2 is YYNGEE. V lost 4 bases, J lost 2 bases, and 9 bases stayed unmatched. This CDR3 spans 16 amino acids. CDR3 DNA sequence: TGTGCCAGCAGCCCCGGGTGGGCGGGGGCCTACAATGAGCAGTTCTTC. This translates into CASSPGWAGAYNEQFF.

The chain carries TRBV29-1 and TRBJ2-2; tentative D call: TRBD2 (6 bases). The V gene's germline CDR1 is SQVTM and CDR2 ANQGSEA. This CDR3 region has 14 residues. V was trimmed by 1 base and J by 7 bases, leaving 13 bases between them. This CDR3 is CSVEVGGIVGELFF. The CDR3 DNA sequence: TGCAGCGTTGAAGTTGGGGGGATCGTCGGGGAGCTGTTTTTT.

The genes are TRBV4-1 and TRBJ2-7; 10 bases line up with TRBD1. The V gene's germline CDR1 is MGHRA and CDR2 YSYEKL. Trimming at V came to 3 bases and at J to 3 bases, leaving 2 bases not matched to a gene. The CDR3 length is 14 residues. In nucleotides, the CDR3 is TGCGCCAGCAGCCATGGGGACAGGGGCTACGAGCAGTACTTC. This translates into CASSHGDRGYEQYF.

This clone was observed a handful of times. This CDR3 is CASSPPTAGRGETQYF. The DNA for the CDR3 is TGTGCCAGCAGCCCTCCCACAGCGGGGCGGGGAGAGACCCAGTACTTC. The rearrangement joins TRBV7-9 to TRBJ2-5, with 7 positions matching TRBD2. The CDR3 consists of 16 residues. Trimming removed 5 bases from V and 4 bases from J; junction bases left unmatched: 13. Germline CDR1 SEHNR, CDR2 FQNEAQ (reference sequence).

The chain employs TRBV6-5 and TRBJ1-6; no firm D call. The CDR3 extends over 13 amino acids. Germline-derived CDR1 and CDR2 are MNHEY and SVGAGI. With 2 bases removed from V and 10 bases from J, the gap between germline ends came to 9 bases. CDR3 protein: CASSYEAVSPLHF. Written as DNA, the CDR3 is TGTGCCAGCAGTTACGAGGCAGTATCACCCCTCCACTTT.

This chain links TRBV7-9 with TRBJ2-2, with D possibly being TRBD1 or TRBD2 (6 bases each). Germline lookup yields CDR1 SEHNR and CDR2 FQNEAQ (reference sequence). The CDR3 contains 15 residues. The V and J ends lost 1 base and 7 bases respectively, with 13 bases between them. The CDR3 DNA sequence: TGTGCCAGCAGCTTAGAACCGGGGGCGATCGGGGAGCTGTTTTTT. This encodes CASSLEPGAIGELFF.

J is TRBJ2-2 and V is TRBV7-9; perhaps D is TRBD1 or TRBD2 (6 bases each). Trimming shortened V by 1 base and J by 4 bases, and 16 bases separated the two germline ends. The CDR3 extends over 17 amino acids. In germline, CDR1 is SEHNR, CDR2 FQNEAQ (reference sequence). CDR3 sequence: CASSLGGAVGGTGELFF. DNA of the CDR3: TGTGCCAGCAGCTTAGGGGGGGCAGTTGGAGGCACCGGGGAGCTGTTTTTT.

This chain connects TRBV3-1 (or the pseudogene TRBV3-2) to TRBJ2-7; no definite D call. This CDR3 spans 13 amino acids. With 5 bases removed from V and 0 bases from J, the gap between germline ends came to 8 bases. Germline CDR1 LGHDT, CDR2 YNNKEL (reference sequence). As DNA, the CDR3 is TGTGCCAGCAGCAGGGCCAGCTCCTACGAGCAGTACTTC. Translation: CASSRASSYEQYF.

This sequence joins TRBV20-1 and TRBJ2-1; D not resolved. CDR1 and CDR2 from the germline V gene are DFQATT and SNEGSKA (reference sequence). V lost 4 bases to trimming and J lost 7 bases, with 8 bases between them. This CDR3 is built from 11 residues. The DNA for the CDR3 is TGCAGTGCTACAGAAAGGAATGAGCAGTTCTTC. Its protein product is CSATERNEQFF.

This clone was counted a single time. The V gene is TRBV19, the J gene TRBJ1-5, with D tentatively TRBD1 (5 bases). The CDR3 extends over 14 amino acids. Germline lookup yields CDR1 LNHDA and CDR2 SQIVND (reference sequence). Between the trimmed V and J ends, which lost 2 bases and 6 bases, there was a span of 11 bases. The CDR3 DNA is TGTGCCAGTAGTATAAGGGGCTTCGGTCAGCCCCAGCATTTT. Its translation: CASSIRGFGQPQHF.

In this sample, this clone turned up once. The chain employs TRBV10-2 and TRBJ2-7; D is possibly TRBD1 (6 bases). The CDR3 loop spans 14 amino acids. V shed 6 bases and J shed 3 bases, with 15 bases lying between them. Germline loops: CDR1 WSHSY, CDR2 SAAADI. This CDR3 is CASSSRTENYEQYF. CDR3 DNA sequence: TGCGCCAGCAGCTCGCGGACAGAGAACTACGAGCAGTACTTC.

This clone was counted only a few times. The chain combines TRBV7-9 with TRBJ2-7; 13 positions match TRBD2. CDR3 size: 16 residues. V was pared by 4 bases and J by 3 bases, with 6 bases of the junction left unmatched. Germline V gene sequence: CDR1 SEHNR, CDR2 FQNEAQ (reference sequence). The CDR3 DNA follows: TGTGCCAGCAGCTCCACTAGCGGGGGGGCCGTCTACGAGCAGTACTTC. Its translation: CASSSTSGGAVYEQYF.

A word on this clone: Other nucleotide sequences from this sample produce the same CDR3. This chain connects TRBV24-1 to TRBJ2-5, with D unresolved. V was cut by 1 base and J by 5 bases, with 4 bases left in between. The CDR3 is 12 residues long. The germline CDR1 and CDR2 sequences are KGHDR and SFDVKD. The CDR3 DNA reads TGTGCCACCAGTGATTTAGGGGAGACCCAGTACTTC. This sequence encodes CATSDLGETQYF.

This chain connects TRBV7-9 to TRBJ1-1, with D possibly matching TRBD1 (5 bases). Trimming cost V 2 bases and J 1 base, with 5 bases left between them. Germline V gene lookup returns CDR1 SEHNR and CDR2 FQNEAQ (reference sequence). There are 13 residues in the CDR3. CDR3 DNA sequence: TGTGCCAGCAGCTTACAGGGGAACACTGAAGCTTTCTTT. Translation gives CASSLQGNTEAFF. The full variable domain, its missing parts supplied by reference TRBV7-9 and TRBJ1-1, is DTGVSQNPRHKITKRGQNVTFRCDPISEHNRLYWYRQTLGQGPEFLTYFQNEAQLEKSRLLSDRFSAERPKGSFSTLEIQRTEQGDSAMYLCASSLQGNTEAFFGQGTRLTVV.

The J gene is TRBJ1-1, the V gene TRBV13; 9 positions agree with TRBD1. The germline gives CDR1 PRHDT, CDR2 FYEKMQ (reference sequence). This CDR3 spans 15 amino acids. J gave up 6 bases and V 1 base, and 6 bases lay outside the gene matches. The CDR3 region has the DNA TGTGCCAGCAGCTTAGCCGGGACAGGGCCCCCTGAAGCTTTCTTT. Its translation: CASSLAGTGPPEAFF.

This clone has a handful of counts. The chain couples TRBV7-2 to TRBJ2-7, with 7 nucleotides matching TRBD2. Germline V gives CDR1 SGHTA, CDR2 FQGNSA. The V segment lost 5 bases and the J segment 1 base; nucleotides outside the gene matches: 8. CDR3 length: 15 residues. For the CDR3, the DNA is TGTGCCAGCAGCCCGCAAGCGGGGCAATCCTACGAGCAGTACTTC. It translates to CASSPQAGQSYEQYF.

This chain joins TRBV10-3 and TRBJ1-5, with no clear D. V was clipped by 0 bases and J by 4 bases, with 4 bases between them. The CDR3 sequence is 13 residues long. Germline CDR1 ENHRY, CDR2 SYGVKD. CDR3 in DNA: TGTGCCATCAGTGAGTCCGGGAATCAGCCCCAGCATTTT. Its protein product is CAISESGNQPQHF.

The rearrangement uses TRBV12-5 and TRBJ1-4, with a weak D call TRBD1 (5 bases). Trimming stripped 0 bases from V and 2 bases from J, with 10 bases between. The CDR3 totals 16 residues. The germline gives CDR1 LGHNT, CDR2 FRNRAP. The CDR3 DNA sequence: TGTGCTAGTGGTTTGGTAATAAGGGGCACTAATGAAAAACTGTTTTTT. Its translation: CASGLVIRGTNEKLFF.

The chain joins TRBV5-6 to TRBJ2-6; a possible D gene is TRBD2 (5 bases). The CDR3 is made up of 15 amino acids. Per germline, CDR1 SGHDT and CDR2 YYEEEE. Trimming pared 3 bases from V and 2 bases from J, leaving 9 bases between. In DNA, the CDR3 is TGTGCCAGCAGCTCCCTCGGGGCTGGGGCCAACGTCCTGACTTTC. The encoded protein is CASSSLGAGANVLTF. The full variable domain, its missing parts supplied by reference TRBV5-6 and TRBJ2-6, is DAGVTQSPTHLIKTRGQQVTLRCSPKSGHDTVSWYQQALGQGPQFIFQYYEEEERQRGNFPDRFSGHQFPNYSSELNVNALLLGDSALYLCASSSLGAGANVLTFGAGSRLTVL.

CDR3 region: CASRSGTQYF. The CDR3 nucleotides are TGTGCCAGCAGGAGCGGGACCCAGTACTTC. The chain recombines TRBV2 with TRBJ2-5; possibly TRBD2 for D (5 bases). CDR1 and CDR2 (germline): SNHLY, FYNNEI. V dropped 6 bases and J dropped 7 bases, with 6 bases sitting between them. The CDR3 runs 10 residues. The complete variable domain, with remaining parts taken from reference TRBV2 and TRBJ2-5, reads EPEVTQTPSHQVTQMGQEVILRCVPISNHLYFYWYRQILGQKVEFLVSFYNNEISEKSEIFDDQFSVERPDGSNFTLKIRSTKLEDSAMYFCASRSGTQYFGPGTRLLVL.

The rearrangement links TRBV6-5 to TRBJ2-7; 8 bases match TRBD1. The J segment lost 5 bases and the V segment lost 3 bases, leaving 9 bases of the junction unmatched. Looked up from germline, CDR1 is MNHEY and CDR2 is SVGAGI. This CDR3 is built from 15 residues. The CDR3 spells CASSYFAGQGNEQYF. The CDR3 DNA follows: TGTGCCAGCAGTTATTTTGCAGGACAGGGTAACGAGCAGTACTTC.

This chain connects TRBV9 to TRBJ2-3; TRBD1 or TRBD2 may be the D gene (5 bases each). Germline V lookup: CDR1 SGDLS, CDR2 YYNGEE. The length of the CDR3 is 15 residues. V was pared by 1 base and J by 0 bases, with 9 bases between. CDR3 DNA: TGTGCCAGCAGCGTAAGCGGACACAGCACAGATACGCAGTATTTT. Protein product: CASSVSGHSTDTQYF. The full variable domain, rest sourced from reference TRBV9 and TRBJ2-3, is DSGVTQTPKHLITATGQRVTLRCSPRSGDLSVYWYQQSLDQGLQFLIQYYNGEERAKGNILERFSAQQFPDLHSELNLSSLELGDSALYFCASSVSGHSTDTQYFGPGTRLTVL.

The V gene is TRBV19, the J gene TRBJ1-1; D remains unclear. V was trimmed by 4 bases and J by 0 bases, leaving 9 bases between them. This CDR3 is built from 14 residues. Looked up from germline, CDR1 is LNHDA and CDR2 is SQIVND (reference sequence). The DNA of the CDR3 is TGTGCCAGTAGTAAACACGCCCTGAACACTGAAGCTTTCTTT. Translation: CASSKHALNTEAFF.

This clone came up a few times. V gene TRBV4-1 combines with J gene TRBJ2-7, with 10 bases matching TRBD2. CDR1 is MGHRA and CDR2 is YSYEKL in the germline V gene. This CDR3 is built from 14 residues. The ends lost 1 base at V and 7 bases at J; junction bases unmatched: 4. In DNA form, the CDR3 reads TGCGCCAGCAGCCAAGCCCAACTAGCGGGGGAGCAGTACTTC. Encoded protein: CASSQAQLAGEQYF.

This clone has more than one count but fewer than ten. The V gene is TRBV27, the J gene TRBJ1-6; D unresolved. Germline-derived CDR1 and CDR2 are MNHEY and SMNVEV (reference sequence). Trimming removed 2 bases from V and 0 bases from J, with 11 bases in between. The CDR3 length is 17 residues. The CDR3 is CASSLAYRSSYNSPLHF. The CDR3 nucleotides read TGTGCCAGCAGTTTAGCCTATCGGAGCTCCTATAATTCACCCCTCCACTTT.